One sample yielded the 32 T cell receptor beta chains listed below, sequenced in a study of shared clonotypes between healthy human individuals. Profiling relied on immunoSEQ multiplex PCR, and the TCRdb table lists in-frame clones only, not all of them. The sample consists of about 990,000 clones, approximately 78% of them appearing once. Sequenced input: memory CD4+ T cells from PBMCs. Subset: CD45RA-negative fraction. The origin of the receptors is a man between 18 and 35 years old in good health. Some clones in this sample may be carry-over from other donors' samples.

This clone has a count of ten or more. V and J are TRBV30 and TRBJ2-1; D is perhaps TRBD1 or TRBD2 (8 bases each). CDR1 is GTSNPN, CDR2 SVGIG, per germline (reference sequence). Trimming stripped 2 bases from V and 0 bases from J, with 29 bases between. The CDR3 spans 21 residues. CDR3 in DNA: TGTGCCTGGAGTCGCCCGGACAGGGTAGGTTTCAGCGGGAGCTCCTACAATGAGCAGTTCTTC. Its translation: CAWSRPDRVGFSGSSYNEQFF.

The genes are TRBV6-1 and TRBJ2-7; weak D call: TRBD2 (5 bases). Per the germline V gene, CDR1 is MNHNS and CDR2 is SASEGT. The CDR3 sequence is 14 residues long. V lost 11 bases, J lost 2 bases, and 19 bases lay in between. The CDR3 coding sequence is TGTGCCGTGGTGGGAGTATGGGCCCCCTACGAGCAGTACTTC. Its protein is CAVVGVWAPYEQYF.

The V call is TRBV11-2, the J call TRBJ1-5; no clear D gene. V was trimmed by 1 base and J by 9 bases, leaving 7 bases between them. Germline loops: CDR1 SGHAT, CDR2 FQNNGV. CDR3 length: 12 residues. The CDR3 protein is CASSLGQGPQHF. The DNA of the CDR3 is TGTGCCAGCAGCTTAGGTCAAGGGCCCCAGCATTTT. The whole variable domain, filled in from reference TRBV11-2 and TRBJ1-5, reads EAGVAQSPRYKIIEKRQSVAFWCNPISGHATLYWYQQILGQGPKLLIQFQNNGVVDDSQLPKDRFSAERLKGVDSTLKIQPAKLEDSAVYLCASSLGQGPQHFGDGTRLSIL.

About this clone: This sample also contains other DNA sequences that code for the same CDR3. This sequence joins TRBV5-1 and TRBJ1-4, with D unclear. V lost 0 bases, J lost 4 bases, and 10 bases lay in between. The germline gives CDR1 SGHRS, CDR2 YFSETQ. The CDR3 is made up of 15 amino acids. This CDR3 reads CASSLALGDNEKLFF. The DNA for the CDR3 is TGCGCCAGCAGCTTGGCCCTGGGAGATAATGAAAAACTGTTTTTT.

CDR3 sequence reads: CASSQDTASGMENIQYF. The CDR3, as DNA: TGCGCCAGCAGCCAAGATACGGCTAGCGGGATGGAAAACATTCAGTACTTC. This chain uses TRBV4-3 with TRBJ2-4; 9 nucleotides align to TRBD2. The CDR3 has 17 residues. From germline, CDR1 is LGHNA and CDR2 YSLEER. V dropped 0 bases and J dropped 5; count of bases not matched to a gene: 8.

CDR3 coding DNA: TGCGCCAGCAGGCCACCTTGTGGCTACACCTTC. Translation: CASRPPCGYTF. The chain joins TRBV5-1 to TRBJ1-2; no clear D. V lost 5 bases to trimming and J lost 7 bases, with 9 bases between them. The CDR3 has 11 amino acids. The V gene's germline CDR1 is SGHRS and CDR2 YFSETQ.

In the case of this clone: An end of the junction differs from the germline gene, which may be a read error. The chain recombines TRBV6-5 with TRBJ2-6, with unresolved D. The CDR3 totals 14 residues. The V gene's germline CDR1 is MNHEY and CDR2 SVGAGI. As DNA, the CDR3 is TGTGCCAGCAGTCACTCCTCTGGGGCCAACGTCCTGACTTTC. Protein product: CASSHSSGANVLTF.

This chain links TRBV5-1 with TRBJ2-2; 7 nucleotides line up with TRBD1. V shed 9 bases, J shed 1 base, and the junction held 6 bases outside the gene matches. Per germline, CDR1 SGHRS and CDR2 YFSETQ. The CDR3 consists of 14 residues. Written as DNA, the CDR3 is TGCGCCACCCGAGACAGGGTGAACACCGGGGAGCTGTTTTTT. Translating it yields CATRDRVNTGELFF.

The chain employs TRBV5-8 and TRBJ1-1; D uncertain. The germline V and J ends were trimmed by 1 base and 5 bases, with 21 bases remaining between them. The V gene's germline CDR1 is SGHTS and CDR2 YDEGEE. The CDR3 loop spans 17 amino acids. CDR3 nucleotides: TGTGCCAGCAGCTTGAAAATCAATCAGTATCTTGGGACTGAAGCTTTCTTT. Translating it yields CASSLKINQYLGTEAFF.

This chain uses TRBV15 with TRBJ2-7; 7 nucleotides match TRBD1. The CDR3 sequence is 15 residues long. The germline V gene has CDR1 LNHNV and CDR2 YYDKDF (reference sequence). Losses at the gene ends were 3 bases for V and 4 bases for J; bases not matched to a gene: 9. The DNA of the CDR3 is TGTGCCACCAGCAGGGGACAGTCCCCGGGATACGAGCAGTACTTC. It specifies CATSRGQSPGYEQYF.

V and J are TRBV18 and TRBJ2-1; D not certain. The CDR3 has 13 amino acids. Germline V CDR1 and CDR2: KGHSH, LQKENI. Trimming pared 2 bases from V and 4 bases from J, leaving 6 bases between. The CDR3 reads CASSPAEYNEQFF. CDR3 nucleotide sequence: TGTGCCAGCTCACCAGCAGAATACAATGAGCAGTTCTTC. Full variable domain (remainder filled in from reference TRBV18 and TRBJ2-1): NAGVMQNPRHLVRRRGQEARLRCSPMKGHSHVYWYRQLPEEGLKFMVYLQKENIIDESGMPKERFSAEFPKEGPSILRIQQVVRGDSAAYFCASSPAEYNEQFFGPGTRLTVL.

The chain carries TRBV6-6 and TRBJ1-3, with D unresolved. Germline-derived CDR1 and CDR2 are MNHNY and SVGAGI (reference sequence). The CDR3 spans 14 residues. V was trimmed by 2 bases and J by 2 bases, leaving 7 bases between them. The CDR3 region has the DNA TGTGCCAGCAGTTACGACGGACCTGGAAACACCATATATTTT. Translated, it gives CASSYDGPGNTIYF.

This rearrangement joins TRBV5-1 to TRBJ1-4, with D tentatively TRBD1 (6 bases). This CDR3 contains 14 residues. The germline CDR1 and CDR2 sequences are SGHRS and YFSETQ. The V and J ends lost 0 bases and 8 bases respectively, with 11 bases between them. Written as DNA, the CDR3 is TGCGCCAGCAGCTTGGGTGTGGGGGGCGAAAAACTGTTTTTT. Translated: CASSLGVGGEKLFF.

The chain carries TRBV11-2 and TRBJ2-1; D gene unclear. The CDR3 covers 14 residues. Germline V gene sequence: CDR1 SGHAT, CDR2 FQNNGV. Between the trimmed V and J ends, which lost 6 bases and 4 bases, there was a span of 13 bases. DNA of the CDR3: TGTGCCAGCAGTTATAACGGCGGTTACAATGAGCAGTTCTTC. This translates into CASSYNGGYNEQFF.

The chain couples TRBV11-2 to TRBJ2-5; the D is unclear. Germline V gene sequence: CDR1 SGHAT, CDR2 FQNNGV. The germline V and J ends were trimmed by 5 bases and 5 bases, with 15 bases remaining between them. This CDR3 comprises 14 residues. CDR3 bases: TGTGCCAGCAGCCGCGTTGAGCCCACGGAGACCCAGTACTTC. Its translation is CASSRVEPTETQYF.

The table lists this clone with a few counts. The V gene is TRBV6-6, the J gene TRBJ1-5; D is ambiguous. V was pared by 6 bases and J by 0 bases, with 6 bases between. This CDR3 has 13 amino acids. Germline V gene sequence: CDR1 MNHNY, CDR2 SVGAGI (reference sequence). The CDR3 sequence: CASRGDSNQPQHF. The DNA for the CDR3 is TGTGCCAGCAGGGGTGATAGCAATCAGCCCCAGCATTTT.

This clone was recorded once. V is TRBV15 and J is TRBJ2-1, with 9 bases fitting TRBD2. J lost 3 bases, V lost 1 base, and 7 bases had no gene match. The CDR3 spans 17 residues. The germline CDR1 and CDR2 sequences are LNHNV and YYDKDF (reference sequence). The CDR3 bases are TGTGCCACCAGCAGAGTCGGGAGTAGCGGGAGCTACAATGAGCAGTTCTTC. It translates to CATSRVGSSGSYNEQFF.

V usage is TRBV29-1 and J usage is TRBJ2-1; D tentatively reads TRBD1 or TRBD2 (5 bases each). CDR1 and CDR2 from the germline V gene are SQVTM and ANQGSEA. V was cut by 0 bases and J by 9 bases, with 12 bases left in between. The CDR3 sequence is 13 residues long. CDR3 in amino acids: CSVEDSRGGEQFF. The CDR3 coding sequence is TGCAGCGTTGAAGATTCACGGGGCGGTGAGCAGTTCTTC.

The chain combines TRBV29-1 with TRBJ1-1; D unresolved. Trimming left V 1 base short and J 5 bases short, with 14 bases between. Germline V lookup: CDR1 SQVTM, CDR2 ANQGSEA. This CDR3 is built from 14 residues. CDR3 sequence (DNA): TGCAGCGTTGAAGGGGAGGCAGGATTTACTGAAGCTTTCTTT. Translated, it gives CSVEGEAGFTEAFF.

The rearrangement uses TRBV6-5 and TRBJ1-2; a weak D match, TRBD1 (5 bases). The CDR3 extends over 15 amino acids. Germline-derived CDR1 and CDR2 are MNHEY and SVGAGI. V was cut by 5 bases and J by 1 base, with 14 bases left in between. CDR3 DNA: TGTGCCAGCAGTGGAGGGTGGGGCGTTAACTATGGCTACACCTTC. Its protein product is CASSGGWGVNYGYTF.

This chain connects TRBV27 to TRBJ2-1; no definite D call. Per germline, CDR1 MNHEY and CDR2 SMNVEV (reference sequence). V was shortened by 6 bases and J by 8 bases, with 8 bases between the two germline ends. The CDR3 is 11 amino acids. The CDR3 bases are TGTGCCAGCAGACAGTACTATGAGCAGTTCTTC. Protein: CASRQYYEQFF.

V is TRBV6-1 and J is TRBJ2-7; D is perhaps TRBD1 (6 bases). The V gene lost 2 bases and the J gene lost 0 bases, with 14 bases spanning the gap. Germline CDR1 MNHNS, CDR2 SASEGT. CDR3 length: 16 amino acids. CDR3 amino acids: CASSELGDTSSYEQYF. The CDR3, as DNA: TGTGCCAGCAGTGAACTCGGGGACACGAGCTCCTACGAGCAGTACTTC.

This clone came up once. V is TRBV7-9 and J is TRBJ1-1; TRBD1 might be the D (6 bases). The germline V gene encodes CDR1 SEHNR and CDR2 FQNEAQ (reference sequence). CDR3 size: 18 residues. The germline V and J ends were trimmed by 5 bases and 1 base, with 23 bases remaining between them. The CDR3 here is CASSRRGGLDYRNTEAFF. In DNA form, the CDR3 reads TGTGCCAGCAGCCGAAGGGGGGGACTGGACTATCGGAACACTGAAGCTTTCTTT.

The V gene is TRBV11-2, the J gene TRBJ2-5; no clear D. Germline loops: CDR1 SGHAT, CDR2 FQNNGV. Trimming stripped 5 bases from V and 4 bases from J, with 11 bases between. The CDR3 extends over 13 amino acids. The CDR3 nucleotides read TGTGCCAGCAGCAACCCACAACCAGAGACCCAGTACTTC. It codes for CASSNPQPETQYF.

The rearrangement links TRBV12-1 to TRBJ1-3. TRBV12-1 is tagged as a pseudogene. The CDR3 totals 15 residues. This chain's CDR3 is CASSPRGFSGNTIYF. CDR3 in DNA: TGTGCCAGCAGCCCCCGGGGGTTCTCTGGAAACACCATATATTTT.

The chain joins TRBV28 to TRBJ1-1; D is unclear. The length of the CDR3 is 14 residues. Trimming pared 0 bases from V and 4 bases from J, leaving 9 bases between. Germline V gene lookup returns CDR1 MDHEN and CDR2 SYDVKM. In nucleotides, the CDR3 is TGTGCCAGCAGTTTATGGCAGTTGGGCACTGAAGCTTTCTTT. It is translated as CASSLWQLGTEAFF.

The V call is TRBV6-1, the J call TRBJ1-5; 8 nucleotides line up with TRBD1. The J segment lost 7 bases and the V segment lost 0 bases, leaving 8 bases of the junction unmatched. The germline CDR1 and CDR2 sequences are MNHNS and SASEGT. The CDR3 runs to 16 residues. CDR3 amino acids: CASSEAGTGGRQPQHF. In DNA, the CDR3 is TGTGCCAGCAGTGAAGCGGGTACAGGGGGACGCCAGCCCCAGCATTTT.

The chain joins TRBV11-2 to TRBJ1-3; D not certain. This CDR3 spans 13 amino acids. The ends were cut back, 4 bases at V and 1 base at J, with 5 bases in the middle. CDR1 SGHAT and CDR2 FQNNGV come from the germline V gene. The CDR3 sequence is CASSWGSGNTIYF. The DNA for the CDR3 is TGTGCCAGCAGCTGGGGATCTGGAAACACCATATATTTT.

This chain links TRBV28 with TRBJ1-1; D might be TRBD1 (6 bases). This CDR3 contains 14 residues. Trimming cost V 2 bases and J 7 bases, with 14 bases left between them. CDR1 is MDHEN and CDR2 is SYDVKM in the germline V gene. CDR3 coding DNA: TGTGCCAGCAGTTTAAAGGCGGGGGCTCTTGAAGCTTTCTTT. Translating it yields CASSLKAGALEAFF.

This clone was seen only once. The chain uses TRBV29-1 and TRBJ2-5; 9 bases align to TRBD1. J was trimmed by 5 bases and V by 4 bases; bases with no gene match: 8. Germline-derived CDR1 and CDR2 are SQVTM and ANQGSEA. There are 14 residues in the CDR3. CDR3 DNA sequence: TGCAGCGTTGGGACAGGGGCCGGGGCGGAGACCCAGTACTTC. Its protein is CSVGTGAGAETQYF.

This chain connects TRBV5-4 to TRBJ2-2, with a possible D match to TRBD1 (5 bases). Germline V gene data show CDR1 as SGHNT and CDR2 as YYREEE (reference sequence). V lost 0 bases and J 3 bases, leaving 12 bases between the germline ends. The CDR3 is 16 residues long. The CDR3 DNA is TGTGCCAGCAGCTTGGCGGGCAGGGTCGACACCGGGGAGCTGTTTTTT. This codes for CASSLAGRVDTGELFF. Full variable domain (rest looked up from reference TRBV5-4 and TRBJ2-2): ETGVTQSPTHLIKTRGQQVTLRCSSQSGHNTVSWYQQALGQGPQFIFQYYREEENGRGNFPPRFSGLQFPNYSSELNVNALELDDSALYLCASSLAGRVDTGELFFGEGSRLTVL.

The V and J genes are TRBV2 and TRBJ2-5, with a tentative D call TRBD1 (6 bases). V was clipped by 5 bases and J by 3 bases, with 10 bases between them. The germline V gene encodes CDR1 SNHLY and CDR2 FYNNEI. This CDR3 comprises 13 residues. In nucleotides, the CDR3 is TGTGCCAGCAGTCAGAACAGGGAAGAGACCCAGTACTTC. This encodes CASSQNREETQYF.